This TCR beta chain was found in a study of blood T cells in healthy people across ages. Study-level results: Higher diversity and more naive CD4+ cells were features of long-lived donors, compared to aged donors. Per million T cells, the diversity of TCR beta decreased roughly linearly as age advanced.

This clonotype was seen many times. The antigen remains unidentified. V was trimmed by 6 bases and J by 0 bases, leaving 8 bases between them. The CDR3 sequence is 13 residues long. The germline V gene has CDR1 SGHTA and CDR2 FQGNSA. A sample-barcoded 5' primer and a J-beta primer mix were used in a second PCR of about 7 to 12 cycles. MiXCR was run by TCRdb on the 5' RACE reads, yielding one entry per CDR3 protein. Counted here are approximately 900,000 distinct CDR3 sequences, 45% to 50% occurring once; the ten biggest clones make up about an eighth. Sequenced input: blood. V is TRBV7-2 and J is TRBJ1-1, with D hard to call. The TCR originated in a man aged 25-45 years in good health. The CDR3 here is CASSLRMNTEAFF. In DNA form, the CDR3 reads TGTGCCAGCAGTCTCCGAATGAACACTGAAGCTTTCTTT.